The 11 T cell receptor delta chains reported below all come from one sample, sequenced in a study of gamma-delta chains in newborns, infants, children. TCRdb reanalysed the reads via CATT. The sample lists roughly 2,000 delta-chain clones; roughly 1.5% were seen once. The sample comprised blood. All receptors derive from a child who was a newborn, infant or young child, either healthy, febrile or measles-vaccinated (not recorded which).

This clone was observed once. A far bigger clonotype differs at one base, so this is likely a read error. This chain links TRDV1 with TRDJ1; 11 positions match TRDD3. Matching the DNA to germline supplied the J gene, which TCRdb does not give. J was trimmed by 0 bases and V by 2 bases; bases with no gene match: 41. The CDR3 totals 29 residues. The germline V gene has CDR1 TSWWSYY and CDR2 QGS. The CDR3 DNA is TGTGCTCTTGGGGAAATGGAAGGCCCTTCTCTACGCCACCCCCGCCAGGTACTGGGGGATATCCCGTACACCGATAAACTCATCTTT. Protein: CALGEMEGPSLRHPRQVLGDIPYTDKLIF.

On this clone itself: TCRdb shows a much larger clone's protein in place of this DNA's translation, and the two differ at residue 11, likely through a read error; the protein shown is translated from the DNA. The chain recombines TRDV2 with TRDJ1; the match to TRDD3 covers 9 bases. Germline lookup yields CDR1 GEAIGNYY and CDR2 EKD. The CDR3 is 21 amino acids. Losses at the gene ends were 0 bases for V and 0 bases for J; bases not matched to a gene: 19. The DNA of the CDR3 is TGTGCCTGTGACACCTATCCTACGAAGTACCGGGGGATACAGTACACCGATAAACTCATCTTT. The encoded protein is CACDTYPTKYRGIQYTDKLIF.

By proportion, this clone is large. The sample carries other DNA sequences with the same CDR3. The rearrangement links TRDV1 to TRDJ1; TRDD3 aligns across 7 bases. J lost 2 bases, V lost 0 bases, and 18 bases had no gene match. This CDR3 region has 20 residues. Germline CDR1 is TSWWSYY and CDR2 is QGS. The CDR3 nucleotides are TGTGCTCTTGGGGAACTCCCTTTTTACTGGGGACGTGCGCGAACCGATAAACTCATCTTT. Encoded protein: CALGELPFYWGRARTDKLIF.

A word on this clone: TCRdb attributes to this sequence the protein of a much larger clone, which differs from the DNA translation at residues 7 and 8; a read error is likely, and the protein displayed is translated from the DNA. The V gene is TRDV2, the J gene TRDJ1, with D possibly being TRDD2 (5 bases). V lost 0 bases and J 0 bases, leaving 16 bases between the germline ends. The length of the CDR3 is 17 residues. Per the germline V gene, CDR1 is GEAIGNYY and CDR2 is EKD. The CDR3 loop is CACDTFVVDPNTDKLIF. The CDR3 nucleotides are TGTGCCTGTGACACCTTTGTTGTGGATCCTAACACCGATAAACTCATCTTT.

A word on this clone: This DNA's translation differs at residue 10 from TCRdb's protein, which comes from a much larger clone; a read error is likely, and the protein shown is translated from the DNA. The V call is TRDV2, the J call TRDJ1; 7 nucleotides match TRDD3. Losses at the gene ends were 0 bases for V and 0 bases for J; bases not matched to a gene: 6. The germline V gene encodes CDR1 GEAIGNYY and CDR2 EKD. This CDR3 spans 16 amino acids. The CDR3 loop is CACDTRLGGHTDKLIF. In nucleotides, the CDR3 is TGTGCCTGTGACACCCGGCTGGGGGGTCACACCGATAAACTCATCTTT.

This clone has more than one count but fewer than ten. A far larger clone is just one base off, so this is likely a read error. This specimen includes other DNA sequences encoding the same CDR3. The rearrangement links TRDV1 to TRDJ1; TRDD3 agrees at 8 bases. J was trimmed by 4 bases and V by 3 bases; bases with no gene match: 7. The germline CDR1 and CDR2 sequences are TSWWSYY and QGS. The CDR3 extends over 15 amino acids. This CDR3 is CALGDYPGGHDKLIF. CDR3 sequence (DNA): TGTGCTCTTGGGGATTATCCTGGGGGACACGATAAACTCATCTTT.

In the case of this clone: TCRdb attributes to this sequence the protein of a much larger clone, which differs from the DNA translation at residue 9; a read error is likely, and the protein displayed is translated from the DNA. This chain uses TRDV1 with TRDJ1; 11 nucleotides match TRDD3. Germline-derived CDR1 and CDR2 are TSWWSYY and QGS. CDR3 length: 20 amino acids. J was trimmed by 3 bases and V by 2 bases; bases with no gene match: 17. CDR3 residues: CALGEAPPLWGIRVADKLIF. In DNA, the CDR3 is TGTGCTCTTGGGGAAGCCCCTCCCTTATGGGGGATACGCGTCGCCGATAAACTCATCTTT.

By share, this clone counts as medium-sized (0.01 to 0.1%). Other DNA sequences of this sample code for an identical CDR3. CDR3 coding DNA: TGTGCCTCCTCCTTCCTACTAAGGTCCGGGGACACCGATAAACTCATCTTT. Protein product: CASSFLLRSGDTDKLIF. The chain has TRDV3 and TRDJ1; 9 bases agree with TRDD2. V lost 4 bases, J lost 0 bases, and 15 bases stayed unmatched. The CDR3 length is 17 residues. Germline V CDR1 and CDR2: TVYSNPD, GDNSRS (reference sequence). Complete variable domain (other parts from reference TRDV3 and TRDJ1): CDKVTQSSPDQTVASGSEVVLLCTYDTVYSNPDLFWYRIRPDYSFQFVFYGDNSRSEGADFTQGRFSVKHILTQKAFHLVISPVRTEDSATYYCASSFLLRSGDTDKLIFGKGTRVTVEP.

There are a few counts of this clone. A much larger clone differs from this one at a single base, so this may be a read error. The rearrangement uses TRDV1 and TRDJ1; 8 bases match TRDD3. Germline CDR1 reads TSWWSYY; CDR2 reads QGS. V was clipped by 8 bases and J by 0 bases; unmatched bases: 29. This CDR3 contains 22 residues. In DNA, the CDR3 is TGTGCTCTTAGGATAAGGAGAGTTCATTTGGGGGATCCGAGGGAGTACACCGATAAACTCATCTTT. It yields the protein CALRIRRVHLGDPREYTDKLIF.

This clone has a handful of counts. The mismatch at residue 10 between this DNA's translation and the TCRdb protein of a much larger clone likely reflects a read error; the protein shown is translated from the DNA. The genes are TRDV3 and TRDJ1, with a tentative D call TRDD2 (5 bases). The CDR3 has 14 residues. Germline CDR1 TVYSNPD, CDR2 GDNSRS (reference sequence). The CDR3 nucleotides are TGTGCCTCTAACTTCCCGACTTACACCTATAAACTCATCTTT. Protein: CASNFPTYTYKLIF.

This clone was counted between two and nine times. TCRdb lists the protein of a much larger clone for this DNA, which differs at residue 11, so this is likely a read error; the protein given here is translated from the DNA itself. The DNA for the CDR3 is TGTGCTCTTGGGGAACCCCACTATCGTTCGACCCTACAGCCGTATAATAAACTCATCTTT. Protein product: CALGEPHYRSTLQPYNKLIF. V usage is TRDV1 and J usage is TRDJ1, with D maybe TRDD2 (5 bases). The CDR3 has 20 residues. Trimming pared 1 base from V and 6 bases from J, leaving 30 bases between. In germline, CDR1 is TSWWSYY, CDR2 QGS.